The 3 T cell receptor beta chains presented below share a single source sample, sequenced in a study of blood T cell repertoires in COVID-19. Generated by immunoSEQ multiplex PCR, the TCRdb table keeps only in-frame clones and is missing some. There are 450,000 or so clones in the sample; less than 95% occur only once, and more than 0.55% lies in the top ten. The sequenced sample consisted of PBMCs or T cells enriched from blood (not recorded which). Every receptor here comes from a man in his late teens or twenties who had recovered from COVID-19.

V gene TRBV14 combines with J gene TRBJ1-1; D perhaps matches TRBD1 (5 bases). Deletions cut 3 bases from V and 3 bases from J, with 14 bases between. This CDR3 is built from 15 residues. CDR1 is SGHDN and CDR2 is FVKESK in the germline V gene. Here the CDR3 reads CASSQQKGLDTEAFF. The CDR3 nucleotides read TGTGCCAGCAGCCAGCAGAAGGGGCTCGACACTGAAGCTTTCTTT.

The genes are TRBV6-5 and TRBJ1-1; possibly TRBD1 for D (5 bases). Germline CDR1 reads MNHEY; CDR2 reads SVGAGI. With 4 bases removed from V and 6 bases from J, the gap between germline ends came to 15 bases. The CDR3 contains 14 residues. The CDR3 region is CASSSTGGASEAFF. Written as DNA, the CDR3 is TGTGCCAGCAGTTCGACCGGCGGGGCATCTGAAGCTTTCTTT.

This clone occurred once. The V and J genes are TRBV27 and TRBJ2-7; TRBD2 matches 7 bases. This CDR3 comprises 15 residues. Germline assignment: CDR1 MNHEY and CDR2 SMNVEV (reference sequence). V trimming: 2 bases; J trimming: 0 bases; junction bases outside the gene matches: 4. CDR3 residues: CASSLRASGSYEQYF. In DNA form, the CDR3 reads TGTGCCAGCAGTTTAAGGGCTAGCGGCTCCTACGAGCAGTACTTC.